Sequencing of this TCR beta chain was carried out in a study of T cell responses to AZD1222 COVID-19 vaccine. Study results and caveats: Repertoire collection took place solely once the T cell response had peaked. A reported finding is that nearly half of spike-specific TCRs target unmutated variant regions. Elevations in Spike-specific TCR breadth and depth followed administration of two AZD1222 doses. White British donors predominated, females outnumbered males, and clonal diversity was possibly underestimated.

The method was immunoSEQ multiplex PCR; TCRdb's version includes in-frame clones alone and lacks a portion of them. The sample lists 100,000 to 130,000 clones, 80% to 95% occurring once. As to this clone: As yet, its antigen is unknown.

V was cut by 7 bases and J by 5 bases, with 18 bases left in between. This CDR3 region has 15 residues. Germline V lookup: CDR1 MGHDK, CDR2 SYGVNS. The chain carries TRBV25-1 and TRBJ2-1; the D gene is possibly TRBD2 (6 bases). This clonotype originated in an adult who received the AZD1222 COVID-19 vaccine. The starting material was peripheral blood, obtained 28 days after the second AZD1222 dose. CDR3 sequence (DNA): TGTGCCAGCACGCTCGGGAGACCCTCTCACAATGAGCAGTTCTTC. Translation: CASTLGRPSHNEQFF.